What follows is one T cell receptor beta chain and its context. What it binds is unknown. The record originates from a study of T-cell memory formation after mild COVID-19. Study-level background: The TCR clusters were mostly specific to one donor. The study, taken as a whole, reports: There were some responding clones in pre-infection memory, which suggested that cross-reactive memory had joined. CD4+ contracting clones were mainly CM and EM; CD8+ ones, EMRA. CD4/CD8 balance held among clones contracting day 15 to 85, and later expanders leaned CD4+.

MiXCR, applied by TCRdb to the 5' RACE reads, yields one record per CDR3 protein. The sample lists just over 400,000 distinct CDR3 sequences, more than 20% occurring once. The CDR3 extends over 15 amino acids. The V and J ends lost 0 bases and 4 bases respectively, with 11 bases between them. Germline V gives CDR1 SGDLS, CDR2 YYNGEE. This TCR was recovered from an adult woman who had mild COVID-19 (a few samples of this study predate the infection). Cell type and time point are not known. V and J are TRBV9 and TRBJ2-1; a weak D match, TRBD1 (5 bases). The sample was PBMCs or a T cell subset sorted from them (not recorded which). For the CDR3, the DNA is TGTGCCAGCAGCGTAGGTGGGGCCACGTACAATGAGCAGTTCTTC. This translates into CASSVGGATYNEQFF.